This TCR beta chain was sequenced for a study of OX40 agonist ivuxolimab in advanced cancers. Regarding the complete study: The costimulatory receptor OX40 (CD134) was targeted by ivuxolimab, a fully human IgG2 agonistic monoclonal antibody. Intravenous ivuxolimab was administered to patients every 2 weeks at six dose levels: 0.01, 0.1, 0.3, 1.5, 3 and 10 mg/kg. Of the roughly 50 dose-escalation patients, hepatocellular carcinoma was present in 19, melanoma in roughly 15, renal cell carcinoma in 9 and head and neck cancer in 9. In the dose-escalation cohort, 82.7% of patients were male, and the mean age was approximately 60 years, with a range of about 23 to 90. Prior anti-PD-1, anti-PD-L1 or anti-CTLA-4 therapy was permitted, and checkpoint inhibitors had been received by roughly 42% of dose-escalation patients. Partial responses occurred in three dose-escalation patients: two with cutaneous melanoma and one with hepatocellular carcinoma. The point of sequencing TCRbeta in the periphery was to test whether ivuxolimab changed TCR sequence diversity and drove clonal T-cell expansion. The paper reports the monotherapy dose-escalation portion (N = 52 patients) of the phase I ivuxolimab trial.

Genomic DNA was isolated from the sorted cells so that the TCRbeta CDR3 region could be sequenced. The immunoSEQ Assay was used to sequence the TCRbeta CDR3 regions. Drawn from immuneACCESS, this table holds only the in-frame rearrangements with V and J called that TCRdb kept. Clones are partly lost; checked studies trace under half to an unresolved V gene and leave the rest unexplained. The sample table contains about 50,000 clones; only one count was recorded for about 81% of them. About 7.3% of the sample belongs to the ten largest clones. For this clone: The antigen it binds to is not known. Base quality data are lacking; no much larger clone is found one base away.

Patients with autoimmune disease history or receiving systemic immunosuppression were excluded from the trial. Peripheral blood for TCR sequencing was collected from all dose cohorts at baseline, on cycle 4 day 1, and on cycle 7 day 1. The samples were taken from a phase I, first-in-human, multicenter, open-label dose-escalation trial of ivuxolimab. Adults with locally advanced or metastatic melanoma, renal cell, hepatocellular, or head and neck squamous cell carcinoma were enrolled in the trial. Before TCR sequencing, CD4+ T cells and CD8+ T cells were sorted from peripheral blood as separate populations. Results and caveats for the whole study, not just this receptor: Low levels of normalized T-cell clonal expansion were also shown by some nonresponding patients. The antigen specificity of the peripheral T cells that underwent clonal expansion was not determined. Clonal expansion of both CD4+ and CD8+ blood T cells was observed from baseline to week 6 at doses 0.1 to 3.0 mg/kg. After ivuxolimab, CD8+ T cells had more expanded clones than CD4+ T cells on average. Partial responders in the 0.1-3.0 mg/kg groups had among the lowest normalized peripheral clonal expansion, especially among CD8+ T cells.

The material was CD4+ or CD8+ T cells sorted from blood, obtained in a trial of the OX40 agonist ivuxolimab. This TCR came from an adult with an advanced solid tumor such as melanoma, head and neck, liver or kidney cancer.

The CDR3 corresponds to CASSTRTGPDTQYF. The nucleotide sequence is TGTGCCAGCAGCACCCGGACAGGGCCAGATACGCAGTATTTT. This chain is built from TRBV9 and TRBJ2-3; TRBD1 aligns with 8 central bases. From the germline V gene, CDR1 is SGDLS and CDR2 is YYNGEE. Compared with germline, V lacks 4 bases and J lacks 4 bases; bases without a gene match: 5. From the cysteine up to the phenylalanine, the CDR3 has a length of 14 residues. Kept here is only the CDR3 DNA, which spans 42 bases and is read in frame from base 1.